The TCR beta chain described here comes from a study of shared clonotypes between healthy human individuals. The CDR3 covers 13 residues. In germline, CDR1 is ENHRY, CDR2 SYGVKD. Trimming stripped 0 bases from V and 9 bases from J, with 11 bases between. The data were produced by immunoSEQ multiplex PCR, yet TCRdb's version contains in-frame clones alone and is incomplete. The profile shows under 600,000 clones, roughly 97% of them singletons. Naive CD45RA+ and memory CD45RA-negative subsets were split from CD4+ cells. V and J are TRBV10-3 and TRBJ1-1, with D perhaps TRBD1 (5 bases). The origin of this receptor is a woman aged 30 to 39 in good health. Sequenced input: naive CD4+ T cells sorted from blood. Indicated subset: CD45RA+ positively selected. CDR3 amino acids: CAISESSEGKAFF. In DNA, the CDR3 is TGTGCCATCAGTGAGTCGTCGGAGGGGAAAGCTTTCTTT.